This record covers a single TCR beta chain. The data were taken from a study of shared clonotypes between healthy human individuals. The data were produced by immunoSEQ multiplex PCR, yet TCRdb's version contains in-frame clones alone and is incomplete. The sample has about 2,200,000 clones, about 92% seen once. V was cut by 7 bases and J by 4 bases, with 10 bases left in between. Germline CDR1 LNHDA, CDR2 SQIVND (reference sequence). The CDR3 is made up of 12 amino acids. Naive CD8 cells lacked CD45RO, underwent positive selection for CCR7 and left out terminally differentiated effector memory CD45RA+ cells.

The receptor comes from a man younger than 35 in good health. Some clones in this sample may be carry-over from other donors' samples. The source material was naive CD8+ T cells from PBMCs. This chain connects TRBV19 to TRBJ1-1; tentative D call: TRBD1 (5 bases). The CDR3 DNA follows: TGTGCCAGTAAATGGAGGGGCACTGAAGCTTTCTTT. Translating gives CASKWRGTEAFF.